The 28 T cell receptor beta chains listed next were all sequenced from one sample in a study of post-analysis software for immune sequencing data. Study-wide results and limits: Relative to controls, patients had five TRBV segments at higher frequency, with TRBV5-6, TRBV5-1 and TRBV20-1 among these.

No cognate antigen is known for these TCRs. The TCR beta cDNA libraries carried unique molecular identifiers. Each CDR3 protein is one row after TCRdb ran MiXCR on the PCR reads. The table lists about 190,000 distinct CDR3 sequences, 29% of them singletons. Sequenced sample: blood. All receptors come from a girl aged 2-17 years with multiple sclerosis.

The rearrangement links TRBV20-1 to TRBJ2-1; D not resolved. Trimming left V 8 bases short and J 6 bases short, with 8 bases between. From germline, CDR1 is DFQATT and CDR2 SNEGSKA (reference sequence). The CDR3 spans 10 residues. CDR3 coding DNA: TGCAGTTACGGCGTCAATGAGCAGTTCTTC. Translating it yields CSYGVNEQFF.

The chain has TRBV20-1 and TRBJ1-5; D gene uncertain. The J call may be in error: the DNA end matches TRBJ2-3 better. The CDR3 sequence is 14 residues long. Germline V lookup: CDR1 DFQATT, CDR2 SNEGSKA (reference sequence). The CDR3 DNA reads as TGCAGTGCTTCAAAGGGATATAGCAATCAGCCCCAGTATTTT. Amino acids: CSASKGYSNQPQYF.

In DNA, the CDR3 is TGTGCCAGCAGCCAAGACACAGGGGGCTTTCAGCCCCAGCATTTT. Its protein product is CASSQDTGGFQPQHF. The chain recombines TRBV3-1 with TRBJ1-5; 9 bases fit TRBD1. V dropped 0 bases and J dropped 6; count of bases not matched to a gene: 3. This CDR3 is built from 15 residues. Per the germline V gene, CDR1 is LGHDT and CDR2 is YNNKEL (reference sequence).

The chain has TRBV18 and TRBJ2-5, with D possibly matching TRBD2 (6 bases). The CDR3 has 14 amino acids. V was pared by 2 bases and J by 5 bases, with 12 bases between. CDR1 and CDR2 (germline): KGHSH, LQKENI. Here the CDR3 reads CASSPTSTPETQYF. CDR3 DNA sequence: TGTGCCAGCTCACCAACTAGCACCCCGGAGACCCAGTACTTC.

The chain uses TRBV3-1 and TRBJ2-5; 8 bases match TRBD1. The CDR3 length is 17 residues. V trimming: 0 bases; J trimming: 4 bases; junction bases outside the gene matches: 10. Germline V lookup: CDR1 LGHDT, CDR2 YNNKEL (reference sequence). The CDR3 nucleotides read TGTGCCAGCAGCCAAGACTGGGCGACAGGGGTCGGAGAGACCCAGTACTTC. Residues: CASSQDWATGVGETQYF.

The V call is TRBV20-1, the J call TRBJ2-6; no clear D. Per germline, CDR1 DFQATT and CDR2 SNEGSKA (reference sequence). The V and J ends lost 5 bases and 0 bases respectively, with 8 bases between them. The CDR3 has 14 residues. The CDR3 DNA reads as TGCAGTGCTTCCCTCGGCTCTGGGGCCAACGTCCTGACTTTC. It specifies CSASLGSGANVLTF.

As DNA, the CDR3 is TGCAGTGCCTCGACTGGCTACTACAATGAGCAGTTCTTC. Its protein is CSASTGYYNEQFF. The chain links TRBV20-1 to TRBJ2-1, with D hard to call. V lost 6 bases and J 3 bases, leaving 12 bases between the germline ends. Germline V gene data show CDR1 as DFQATT and CDR2 as SNEGSKA (reference sequence). This CDR3 has 13 amino acids.

In its sample, this clonotype was seen many times. The V call is TRBV6-4, the J call TRBJ2-1; 14 bases map to TRBD2. The CDR3 extends over 18 amino acids. Germline trimming cut 6 bases from V and 1 base from J; bases unmatched to any gene: 8. CDR1 is MRHNA, CDR2 SNTAGT, per germline. The CDR3 reads CASSFYGTSGSSYNEQFF. The CDR3 nucleotides read TGTGCCAGCAGCTTTTACGGGACTAGCGGGAGTTCCTACAATGAGCAGTTCTTC.

As DNA, the CDR3 is TGCGCCAGCAGCGAAAGGTCTGATTCACCCCTCCACTTT. Translated, it gives CASSERSDSPLHF. The chain has TRBV5-1 and TRBJ1-6; no firm D call. CDR1 is SGHRS and CDR2 is YFSETQ in the germline V gene. Trimming removed 4 bases at V and 8 bases at J, with 10 bases between. The CDR3 sequence is 13 residues long.

A remark on this clonotype: This may be a read error: a much more frequent sequence differs by one nucleotide. The chain has TRBV20-1 and TRBJ2-5, with 15 bases lining up with TRBD2. This CDR3 has 19 residues. Germline assignment: CDR1 DFQATT and CDR2 SNEGSKA (reference sequence). CDR3: CSARGLAGGDFEYQEIQYF. In DNA form, the CDR3 reads TGCAGTGCTAGGGGACTAGCGGGGGGCGACTTCGAGTACCAAGAGATCCAGTACTTC.

As for this clonotype: A clone one base away is much larger, so this may be a read error. A read error is likely, as this CDR3 ends without the conserved phenylalanine or tryptophan. The gene calls are TRBV5-4 and TRBJ2-4; possibly TRBD2 for D (6 bases). TRBJ2-5 explains the end of the DNA better; the J call may be wrong. Germline V CDR1 and CDR2: SGHNT, YYREEE (reference sequence). The CDR3 extends over 14 amino acids. The CDR3 DNA reads as TGTGCCAGCAGCGGGGACTCCCTAGGGGAGACCCAGTACTGC. Amino acid sequence: CASSGDSLGETQYC.

The table lists this clonotype with many counts. This chain uses TRBV7-2 with TRBJ1-2; D gene unclear. Germline V gene lookup returns CDR1 SGHTA and CDR2 FQGNSA. The CDR3 spans 12 residues. Trimming pared 3 bases from V and 8 bases from J, leaving 10 bases between. CDR3 nucleotide sequence: TGTGCCAGCAGCTTGGCATCAACCGGCTACACCTTC. Amino acid sequence: CASSLASTGYTF.

The chain recombines TRBV12-3 or TRBV12-4 with TRBJ2-3; D possibly corresponds to TRBD2 (6 bases). The CDR3 consists of 16 residues. V was cut by 3 bases and J by 1 base, with 14 bases left in between. CDR3 nucleotides: TGTGCCAGCAGTTTTTTGGGGCGGGGCCGCACAGATACGCAGTATTTT. Protein product: CASSFLGRGRTDTQYF.

This clonotype was seen a handful of times. This rearrangement joins TRBV18 to TRBJ2-5, with 7 bases aligning to TRBD1. The CDR3 totals 13 residues. V lost 8 bases, J lost 2 bases, and 5 bases stayed unmatched. Germline V gene sequence: CDR1 KGHSH, CDR2 LQKENI. This chain's CDR3 is CASKWDRQETQYF. CDR3 sequence (DNA): TGTGCCAGCAAATGGGACAGACAAGAGACCCAGTACTTC.

This clonotype was seen more than once but under ten times. V gene TRBV20-1 combines with J gene TRBJ2-7; D unclear. The end of the DNA is better explained by TRBJ2-5, so the J call may be wrong. Germline CDR1 reads DFQATT; CDR2 reads SNEGSKA (reference sequence). The length of the CDR3 is 10 residues. The CDR3 bases are TGCAGTGCTAGAGCTGGGACCCAGTACTTC. Amino acids: CSARAGTQYF.

This clonotype was seen many times. The CDR3 loop reads CASRRTAQETQYF. The CDR3 DNA follows: TGTGCCAGCAGGAGGACAGCCCAAGAGACCCAGTACTTC. The chain joins TRBV12-3 or TRBV12-4 to TRBJ2-5; D may be TRBD1 (6 bases). V was shortened by 6 bases and J by 1 base, with 9 bases between the two germline ends. The length of the CDR3 is 13 residues.

To note about this clonotype: The junction shows a germline mismatch at one end, possibly a read error. The V call is TRBV7-3, the J call TRBJ1-1; D possibly corresponds to TRBD1 (5 bases). This CDR3 contains 16 residues. Germline-derived CDR1 and CDR2 are SGHTA and FQGTGA. CDR3 DNA: TGTGCCAGCAACTTAACTGGGGCAGTGGAGGACACTGAAGCTTTCTTT. Protein: CASNLTGAVEDTEAFF.

This clonotype came up many times. The chain combines TRBV29-1 with TRBJ2-7; no clear D gene. CDR3 length: 12 residues. In germline, CDR1 is SQVTM, CDR2 ANQGSEA. The V gene lost 4 bases and the J gene lost 2 bases, with 9 bases spanning the gap. The CDR3 loop is CSVGVVTYEQYF. In DNA, the CDR3 is TGCAGCGTTGGTGTGGTCACCTACGAGCAGTACTTC.

The V and J genes are TRBV27 and TRBJ2-3; maybe TRBD2 (7 bases). The germline CDR1 and CDR2 sequences are MNHEY and SMNVEV (reference sequence). This CDR3 is 14 amino acids long. V lost 5 bases and J lost 9, with 18 bases in between. CDR3 DNA sequence: TGTGCCAGCAGTCCGGGGGGCATACACAAGACGCAGTATTTT. Protein: CASSPGGIHKTQYF.

This clonotype was seen at least ten times. The genes are TRBV5-1 and TRBJ2-7; 8 bases fit TRBD1. The CDR3 is 11 amino acids. Germline lookup yields CDR1 SGHRS and CDR2 YFSETQ. As DNA, the CDR3 is TGCGCTTCGACAGGGGCCTACGAGCAGTACTTC. Amino acid sequence: CASTGAYEQYF. Full variable domain (remainder filled in from reference TRBV5-1 and TRBJ2-7): KAGVTQTPRYLIKTRGQQVTLSCSPISGHRSVSWYQQTPGQGLQFLFEYFSETQRNKGNFPGRFSGRQFSNSRSEMNVSTLELGDSALYLCASTGAYEQYFGPGTRLTVT.

The rearrangement joins TRBV27 to TRBJ2-1, with TRBD1 matching over 9 bases. The V segment lost 6 bases and the J segment 9 bases; nucleotides outside the gene matches: 12. Germline lookup yields CDR1 MNHEY and CDR2 SMNVEV (reference sequence). The CDR3 has 15 amino acids. CDR3 sequence reads: CASSRSGTGRSEQFF. In DNA form, the CDR3 reads TGTGCCAGCAGCAGATCCGGGACAGGGAGAAGTGAGCAGTTCTTC.

This clonotype showed up just a few times. Given a much more abundant clone one base away, this may be a read error. The J gene is TRBJ2-7, the V gene TRBV28; 9 nucleotides match TRBD1. This CDR3 has 16 residues. Trimming cost V 4 bases and J 3 bases; bases outside gene matches: 10. Germline assignment: CDR1 MDHEN and CDR2 SYDVKM. The CDR3 loop is CASSSAGGTGFYEQYF. The CDR3 nucleotides are TGTGCCAGCAGTTCGGCCGGGGGGACAGGGTTCTACGAGCAGTACTTC.

This clonotype occurred a few times. The chain joins TRBV24-1 to TRBJ2-5; D may be TRBD1 (5 bases). This CDR3 comprises 13 residues. The V end lost 3 bases, the J end lost 5 bases, and 9 bases lay between the germline ends. Germline V lookup: CDR1 KGHDR, CDR2 SFDVKD. CDR3 in DNA: TGTGCCACCAGTGATCCCCCAGGGGAGACCCAGTACTTC. Translating it yields CATSDPPGETQYF.

The rearrangement uses TRBV7-8 and TRBJ1-4; D possibly corresponds to TRBD1 (6 bases). This CDR3 contains 15 residues. Trimming stripped 5 bases from V and 5 bases from J, with 15 bases between. Per germline, CDR1 SGHVS and CDR2 FQNEAQ. The CDR3 bases are TGTGCCAGCAGCCCCCCAGGGCAGGGGAATGAAAAACTGTTTTTT. Protein product: CASSPPGQGNEKLFF. The full variable domain, completed using reference TRBV7-8 and TRBJ1-4, is GAGVSQSPRYKVAKRGQDVALRCDPISGHVSLFWYQQALGQGPEFLTYFQNEAQLDKSGLPSDRFFAERPEGSVSTLKIQRTQQEDSAVYLCASSPPGQGNEKLFFGSGTQLSVL.

The chain links TRBV11-1 to TRBJ1-6; tentative D call: TRBD1 (5 bases). The V gene's germline CDR1 is SGHAT and CDR2 FQDESV (reference sequence). Trimming took 3 bases from V and 7 from J, leaving 13 bases between them. This CDR3 comprises 15 residues. CDR3 amino acids: CASSFSDSANSPLHF. Here the CDR3 DNA reads TGTGCCAGCAGCTTTAGCGACAGCGCGAATTCACCCCTCCACTTT.

The chain links TRBV18 to TRBJ1-2; the match to TRBD1 covers 8 bases. In germline, CDR1 is KGHSH, CDR2 LQKENI. Trimming removed 0 bases from V and 4 bases from J; junction bases left unmatched: 4. The CDR3 extends over 15 amino acids. The CDR3 sequence is CASSPPRDRSYGYTF. The CDR3 region has the DNA TGTGCCAGCTCACCACCCCGGGACAGGTCCTATGGCTACACCTTC.

There are many counts of this clonotype. Here the CDR3 reads CASKPLSGMGGEQYF. In DNA form, the CDR3 reads TGTGCCAGCAAGCCCCTTAGCGGGATGGGGGGGGAGCAGTACTTC. The V and J genes are TRBV2 and TRBJ2-7; 8 bases match TRBD2. Losses at the gene ends were 7 bases for V and 7 bases for J; bases not matched to a gene: 15. The CDR3 loop spans 15 amino acids. Germline loops: CDR1 SNHLY, CDR2 FYNNEI. Using reference TRBV2 and TRBJ2-7 for the parts outside the CDR3, the full variable domain is EPEVTQTPSHQVTQMGQEVILRCVPISNHLYFYWYRQILGQKVEFLVSFYNNEISEKSEIFDDQFSVERPDGSNFTLKIRSTKLEDSAMYFCASKPLSGMGGEQYFGPGTRLTVT.

This clonotype was detected only a few times. This chain links TRBV7-9 with TRBJ2-4, with D tentatively TRBD2 (7 bases). CDR1 and CDR2 (germline): SEHNR, FQNEAQ (reference sequence). The CDR3 runs 13 residues. V lost 5 bases and J lost 6, with 11 bases in between. CDR3 nucleotide sequence: TGTGCCAGCAGCGAGGGGGGGAGAAACATTCAGTACTTC. It yields the protein CASSEGGRNIQYF.